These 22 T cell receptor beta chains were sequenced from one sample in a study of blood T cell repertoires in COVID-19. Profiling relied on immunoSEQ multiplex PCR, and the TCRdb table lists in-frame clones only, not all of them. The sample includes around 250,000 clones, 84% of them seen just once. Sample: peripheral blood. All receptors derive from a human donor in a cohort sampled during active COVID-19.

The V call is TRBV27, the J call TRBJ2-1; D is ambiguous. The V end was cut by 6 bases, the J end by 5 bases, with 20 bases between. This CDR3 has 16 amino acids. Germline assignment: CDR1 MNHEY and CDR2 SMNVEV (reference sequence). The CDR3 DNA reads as TGTGCCAGCAGGCCTCGCCTTTCCCCCAGGAACAATGAGCAGTTCTTC. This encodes CASRPRLSPRNNEQFF.

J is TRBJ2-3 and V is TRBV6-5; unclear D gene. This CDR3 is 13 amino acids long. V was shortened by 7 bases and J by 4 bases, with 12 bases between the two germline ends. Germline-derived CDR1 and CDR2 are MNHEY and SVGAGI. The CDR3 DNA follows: TGTGCCAGCACTAGGTCCGCGGCAGATACGCAGTATTTT. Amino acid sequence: CASTRSAADTQYF.

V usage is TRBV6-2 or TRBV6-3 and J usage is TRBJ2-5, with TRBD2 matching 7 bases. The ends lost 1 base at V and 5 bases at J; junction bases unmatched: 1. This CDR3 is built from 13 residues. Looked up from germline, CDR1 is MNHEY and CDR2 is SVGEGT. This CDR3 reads CASSYWRGETQYF. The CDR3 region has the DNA TGTGCCAGCAGTTACTGGCGGGGGGAGACCCAGTACTTC.

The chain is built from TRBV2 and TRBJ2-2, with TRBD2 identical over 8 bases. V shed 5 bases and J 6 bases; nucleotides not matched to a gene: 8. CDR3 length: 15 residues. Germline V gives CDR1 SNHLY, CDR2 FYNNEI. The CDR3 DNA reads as TGTGCCAGCAGTCCTTCGGGGGGGCCAGCCGGGGAGCTGTTTTTT. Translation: CASSPSGGPAGELFF.

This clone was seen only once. The CDR3 region is CASSKTGGKTGELFF. In nucleotides, the CDR3 is TGTGCCAGCAGCAAAACAGGGGGGAAAACCGGGGAGCTGTTTTTT. The J gene is TRBJ2-2, the V gene TRBV7-9; 8 bases line up with TRBD1. Germline V CDR1 and CDR2: SEHNR, FQNEAQ (reference sequence). This CDR3 is 15 amino acids long. J was trimmed by 5 bases and V by 5 bases; bases with no gene match: 7.

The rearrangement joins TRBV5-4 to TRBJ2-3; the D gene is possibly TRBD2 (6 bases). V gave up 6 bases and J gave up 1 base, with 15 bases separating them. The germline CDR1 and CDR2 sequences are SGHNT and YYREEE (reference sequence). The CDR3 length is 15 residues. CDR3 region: CASTSGGLGTDTQYF. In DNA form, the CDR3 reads TGTGCCAGCACCTCTGGGGGGTTGGGCACAGATACGCAGTATTTT.

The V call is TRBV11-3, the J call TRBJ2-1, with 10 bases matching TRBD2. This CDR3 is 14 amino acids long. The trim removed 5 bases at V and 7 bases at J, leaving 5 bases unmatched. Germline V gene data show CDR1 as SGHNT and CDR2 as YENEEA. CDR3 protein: CASSISGRINEQFF. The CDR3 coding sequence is TGTGCCAGCAGCATTAGCGGGAGGATAAATGAGCAGTTCTTC.

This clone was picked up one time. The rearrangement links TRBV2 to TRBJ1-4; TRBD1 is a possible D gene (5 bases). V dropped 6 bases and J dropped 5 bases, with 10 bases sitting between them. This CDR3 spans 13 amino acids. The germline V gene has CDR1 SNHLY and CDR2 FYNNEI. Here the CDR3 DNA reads TGTGCCAGCAGGGGCAGGGTGAATGAAAAACTGTTTTTT. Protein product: CASRGRVNEKLFF.

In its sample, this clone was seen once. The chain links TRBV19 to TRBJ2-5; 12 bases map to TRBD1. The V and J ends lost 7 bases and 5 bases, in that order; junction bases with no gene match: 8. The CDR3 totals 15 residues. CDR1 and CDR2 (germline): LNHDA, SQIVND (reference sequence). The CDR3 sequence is CASKTGTGGKETQYF. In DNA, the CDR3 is TGTGCCAGTAAAACCGGGACAGGGGGCAAGGAGACCCAGTACTTC. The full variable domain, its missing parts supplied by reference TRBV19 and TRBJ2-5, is DGGITQSPKYLFRKEGQNVTLSCEQNLNHDAMYWYRQDPGQGLRLIYYSQIVNDFQKGDIAEGYSVSREKKESFPLTVTSAQKNPTAFYLCASKTGTGGKETQYFGPGTRLLVL.

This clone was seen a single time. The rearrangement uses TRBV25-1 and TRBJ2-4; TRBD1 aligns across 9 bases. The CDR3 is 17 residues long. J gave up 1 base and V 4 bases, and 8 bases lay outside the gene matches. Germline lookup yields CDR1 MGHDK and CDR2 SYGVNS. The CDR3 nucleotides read TGTGCCAGCAGTGTGGGGACAGGGTTAGGGGCCAAAAACATTCAGTACTTC. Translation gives CASSVGTGLGAKNIQYF.

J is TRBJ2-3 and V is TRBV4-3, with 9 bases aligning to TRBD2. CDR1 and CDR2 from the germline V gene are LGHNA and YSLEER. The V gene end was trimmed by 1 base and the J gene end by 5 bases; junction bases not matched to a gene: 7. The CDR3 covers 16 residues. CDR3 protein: CASSQALAGSRDTQYF. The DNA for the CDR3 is TGCGCCAGCAGCCAAGCCCTAGCGGGGTCCAGAGATACGCAGTATTTT.

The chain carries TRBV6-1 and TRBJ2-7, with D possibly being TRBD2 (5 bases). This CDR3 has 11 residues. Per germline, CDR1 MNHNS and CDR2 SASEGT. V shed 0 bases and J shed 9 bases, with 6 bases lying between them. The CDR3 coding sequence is TGTGCCAGCAGTGAAGCGGAGGTGCAGTACTTC. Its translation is CASSEAEVQYF.

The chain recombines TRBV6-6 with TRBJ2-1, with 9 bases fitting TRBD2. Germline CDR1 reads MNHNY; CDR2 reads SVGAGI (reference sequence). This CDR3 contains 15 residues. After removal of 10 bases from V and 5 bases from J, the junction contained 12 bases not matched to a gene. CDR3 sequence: CATGKPSGAHNEQFF. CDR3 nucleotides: TGTGCCACCGGGAAGCCTAGCGGGGCCCACAATGAGCAGTTCTTC.

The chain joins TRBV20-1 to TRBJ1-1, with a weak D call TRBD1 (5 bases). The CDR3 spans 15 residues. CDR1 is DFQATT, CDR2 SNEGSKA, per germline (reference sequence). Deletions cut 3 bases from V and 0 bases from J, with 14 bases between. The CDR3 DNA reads TGCAGTGCTAGTAAGGGGATACTGATGAACACTGAAGCTTTCTTT. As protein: CSASKGILMNTEAFF.

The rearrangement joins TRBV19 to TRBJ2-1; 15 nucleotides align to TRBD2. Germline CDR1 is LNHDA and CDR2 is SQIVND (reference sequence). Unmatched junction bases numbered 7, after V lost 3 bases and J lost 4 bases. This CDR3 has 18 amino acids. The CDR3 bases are TGTGCCAGTAGTATCGGACAGGGGACTAGCGGGAGGTACAATGAGCAGTTCTTC. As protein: CASSIGQGTSGRYNEQFF.

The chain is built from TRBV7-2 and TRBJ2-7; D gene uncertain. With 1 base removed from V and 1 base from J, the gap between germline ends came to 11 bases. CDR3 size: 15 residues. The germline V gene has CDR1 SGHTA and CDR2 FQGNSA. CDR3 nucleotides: TGTGCCAGCAGCTTAGTCCCTTTGGCATCCTACGAGCAGTACTTC. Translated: CASSLVPLASYEQYF.

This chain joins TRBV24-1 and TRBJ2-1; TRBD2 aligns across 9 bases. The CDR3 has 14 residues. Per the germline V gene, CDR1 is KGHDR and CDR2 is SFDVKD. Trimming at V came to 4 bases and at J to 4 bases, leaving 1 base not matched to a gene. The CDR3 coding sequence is TGTGCCACCAGTGACAGCGGGAGGTACAATGAGCAGTTCTTC. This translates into CATSDSGRYNEQFF.

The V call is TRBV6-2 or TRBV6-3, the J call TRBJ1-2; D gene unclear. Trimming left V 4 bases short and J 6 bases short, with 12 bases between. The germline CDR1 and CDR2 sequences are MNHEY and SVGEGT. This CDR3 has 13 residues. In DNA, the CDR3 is TGTGCCAGCAGTTCCGGGAACATCGATGGCTACACCTTC. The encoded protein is CASSSGNIDGYTF.

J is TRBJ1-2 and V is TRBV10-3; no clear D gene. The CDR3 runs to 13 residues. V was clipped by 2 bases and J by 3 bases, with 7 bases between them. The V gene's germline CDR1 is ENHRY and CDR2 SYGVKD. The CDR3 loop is CAISEGQDYGYTF. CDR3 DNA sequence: TGTGCCATCAGTGAGGGGCAGGACTATGGCTACACCTTC.

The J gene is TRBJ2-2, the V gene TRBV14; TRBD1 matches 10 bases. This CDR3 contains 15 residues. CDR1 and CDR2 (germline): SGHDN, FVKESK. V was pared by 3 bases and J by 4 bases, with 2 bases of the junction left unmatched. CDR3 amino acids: CASSQGQGSTGELFF. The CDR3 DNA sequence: TGTGCCAGCAGCCAGGGACAGGGGTCCACCGGGGAGCTGTTTTTT.

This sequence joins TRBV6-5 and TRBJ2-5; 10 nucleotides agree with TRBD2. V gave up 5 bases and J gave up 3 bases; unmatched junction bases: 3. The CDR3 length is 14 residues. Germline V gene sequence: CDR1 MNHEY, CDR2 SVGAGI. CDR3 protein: CASSLAGDKETQYF. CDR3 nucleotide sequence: TGTGCCAGCAGTCTAGCGGGGGACAAAGAGACCCAGTACTTC.

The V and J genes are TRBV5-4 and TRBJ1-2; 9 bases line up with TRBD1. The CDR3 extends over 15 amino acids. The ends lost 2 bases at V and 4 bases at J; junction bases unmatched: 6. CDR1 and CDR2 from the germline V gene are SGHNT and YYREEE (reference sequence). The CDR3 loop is CASSFSGQGSYGYTF. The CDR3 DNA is TGTGCCAGCAGCTTTTCGGGACAGGGAAGCTATGGCTACACCTTC.